This passage covers 23 T cell receptor beta chains from one sample sequenced in a study of cytomegalovirus exposure and HLA in healthy donors. This PCR relied on a set of 60 Vbeta primers and 13 Jbeta primers. Libraries were prepared by immunoSEQ multiplex PCR; TCRdb keeps only in-frame clonotypes and omits some of them. The repertoire holds some 150,000 clones, with roughly 73% as singletons. The sequenced material came from PBMCs. The receptors originated from a human donor in good health.

V gene TRBV28 combines with J gene TRBJ1-3; no definite D call. The CDR3 sequence is 13 residues long. CDR1 is MDHEN, CDR2 SYDVKM, per germline. Trimming took off 2 bases at V and 3 bases at J, with 5 bases between the two ends. The CDR3 loop is CASSLRGGNTIYF. CDR3 bases: TGTGCCAGCAGTTTAAGAGGTGGAAACACCATATATTTT.

In its sample, this clone was seen a few times. Here the CDR3 reads CSSTQNYGYTF. CDR3 coding DNA: TGCAGCTCTACACAGAATTATGGCTACACCTTC. The V call is TRBV20-1, the J call TRBJ1-2; D remains ambiguous. Germline loops: CDR1 DFQATT, CDR2 SNEGSKA (reference sequence). The CDR3 is 11 amino acids.

The chain joins TRBV27 to TRBJ2-5; 9 bases align to TRBD1. TRBJ2-7 explains the end of the DNA better; the J call may be wrong. Germline-derived CDR1 and CDR2 are MNHEY and SMNVEV (reference sequence). This CDR3 is 14 amino acids long. CDR3 nucleotide sequence: TGTGCCAGCAGTTTATGGACAGGGGACCACGAGCAGTACTTC. Its protein product is CASSLWTGDHEQYF.

The chain employs TRBV6-1 and TRBJ1-1, with D possibly matching TRBD1 (5 bases). The CDR3 is 15 amino acids. Germline lookup yields CDR1 MNHNS and CDR2 SASEGT. V gave up 1 base and J gave up 6 bases, with 15 bases separating them. CDR3 protein: CASSEGESGYSEAFF. In DNA, the CDR3 is TGTGCCAGCAGTGAAGGGGAATCAGGGTACTCTGAAGCTTTCTTT.

J is TRBJ2-3 and V is TRBV5-1; a weak D match, TRBD2 (5 bases). Trimming removed 2 bases at V and 4 bases at J, with 17 bases between. The germline CDR1 and CDR2 sequences are SGHRS and YFSETQ. The CDR3 has 16 amino acids. The CDR3 spells CASSLGLSNGADTQYF. The CDR3 nucleotides are TGCGCCAGCAGCTTAGGACTCTCCAACGGGGCAGATACGCAGTATTTT.

This sequence joins TRBV4-2 and TRBJ1-1, with TRBD1 matching 8 bases. This CDR3 region has 16 residues. Looked up from germline, CDR1 is LGHNA and CDR2 is YNFKEQ. With V trimmed by 7 bases and J by 1 base, 11 bases remained unmatched. The CDR3 reads CASTTVTGAENTEAFF. DNA for the CDR3: TGTGCCAGCACCACGGTGACAGGGGCCGAGAACACTGAAGCTTTCTTT.

This clone was detected a few times. The chain has TRBV6-1 and TRBJ1-2; D is ambiguous. Per the germline V gene, CDR1 is MNHNS and CDR2 is SASEGT. The CDR3 has 10 amino acids. With 6 bases removed from V and 4 bases from J, the gap between germline ends came to 3 bases. The CDR3 sequence: CASRSYGYTF. The CDR3 DNA sequence: TGTGCCAGCAGGAGCTATGGCTACACCTTC.

There are a few counts of this clone. The rearrangement links TRBV11-3 to TRBJ2-1; the match to TRBD2 covers 7 bases. CDR1 SGHNT and CDR2 YENEEA come from the germline V gene. This CDR3 comprises 14 residues. The trim removed 2 bases at V and 9 bases at J, leaving 7 bases unmatched. CDR3 amino acids: CASSLSPRGFEQFF. In DNA, the CDR3 is TGTGCCAGCAGCTTATCCCCGCGGGGGTTTGAGCAGTTCTTC.

The genes are TRBV30 and TRBJ2-3, with D possibly TRBD2 on 5 matching bases. The CDR3 loop spans 15 amino acids. The ends were cut back, 2 bases at V and 6 bases at J, with 18 bases in the middle. The germline gives CDR1 GTSNPN, CDR2 SVGIG (reference sequence). The CDR3 DNA sequence: TGTGCCTGGAGTCCATCCGGTCGGGGTAGGGATACGCAGTATTTT. This translates into CAWSPSGRGRDTQYF. Drawing the rest from reference TRBV30 and TRBJ2-3, the complete variable domain is SQTIHQWPATLVQPVGSPLSLECTVEGTSNPNLYWYRQAAGRGLQLLFYSVGIGQISSEVPQNLSASRPQDRQFILSSKKLLLSDSGFYLCAWSPSGRGRDTQYFGPGTRLTVL.

A word on this clone: The same CDR3 can be traced to other DNA sequences in this sample. The V call is TRBV4-1, the J call TRBJ2-5, with D maybe TRBD2 (5 bases). CDR3 length: 13 residues. Germline assignment: CDR1 MGHRA and CDR2 YSYEKL. Trimming removed 1 base at V and 4 bases at J, with 7 bases between. This CDR3 is CASSQVGGETQYF. The CDR3 region has the DNA TGCGCCAGCAGCCAAGTCGGAGGAGAGACCCAGTACTTC.

The chain combines TRBV4-2 with TRBJ1-5, with D perhaps matching TRBD1 (5 bases). V lost 0 bases and J lost 1, with 10 bases in between. The CDR3 spans 16 residues. CDR1 and CDR2 (germline): LGHNA, YNFKEQ. This chain's CDR3 is CASSQDLGRSNQPQHF. CDR3 nucleotides: TGTGCCAGCAGCCAAGATTTGGGGCGGAGCAATCAGCCCCAGCATTTT.

The chain carries TRBV7-2 and TRBJ2-5; the match to TRBD2 covers 8 bases. Germline V gene sequence: CDR1 SGHTA, CDR2 FQGNSA. V lost 3 bases to trimming and J lost 5 bases; unmatched junction nucleotides: 8. The CDR3 has 15 residues. The CDR3 sequence is CASSLGAGGWETQYF. The DNA for the CDR3 is TGTGCCAGCAGCTTGGGGGCGGGAGGTTGGGAGACCCAGTACTTC. The full variable domain, rest sourced from reference TRBV7-2 and TRBJ2-5, is GAGVSQSPSNKVTEKGKDVELRCDPISGHTALYWYRQSLGQGLEFLIYFQGNSAPDKSGLPSDRFSAERTGGSVSTLTIQRTQQEDSAVYLCASSLGAGGWETQYFGPGTRLLVL.

The chain uses TRBV4-1 and TRBJ2-7; the D gene is possibly TRBD1 (5 bases). The germline V gene encodes CDR1 MGHRA and CDR2 YSYEKL. There are 16 residues in the CDR3. V was pared by 1 base and J by 0 bases, with 13 bases between. CDR3 sequence: CASSQVPTESSYEQYF. DNA of the CDR3: TGCGCCAGCAGCCAAGTCCCGACAGAGAGCTCCTACGAGCAGTACTTC.

A single count supports this clone. The gene calls are TRBV6-4 and TRBJ2-7; TRBD1 is a possible D gene (6 bases). The CDR3 loop spans 15 amino acids. V lost 0 bases, J lost 3 bases, and 12 bases lay in between. Germline assignment: CDR1 MRHNA and CDR2 SNTAGT. CDR3 amino acids: CASSDSDRPLYEQYF. CDR3 bases: TGTGCCAGCAGTGACTCCGACAGGCCACTCTACGAGCAGTACTTC.

J is TRBJ2-5 and V is TRBV6-1; 8 nucleotides line up with TRBD1. Germline V lookup: CDR1 MNHNS, CDR2 SASEGT. The CDR3 consists of 14 residues. V lost 1 base and J lost 3; bases outside the gene matches: 1. This CDR3 reads CASSEEDREETQYF. CDR3 coding DNA: TGTGCCAGCAGTGAAGAGGACAGGGAAGAGACCCAGTACTTC.

This chain links TRBV4-1 with TRBJ2-6; D gene uncertain. Trimming removed 1 base at V and 0 bases at J, with 7 bases between. Germline-derived CDR1 and CDR2 are MGHRA and YSYEKL. The CDR3 contains 16 residues. DNA of the CDR3: TGCGCCAGCAGCCAAGTCCGAGGCTCTGGGGCCAACGTCCTGACTTTC. Protein: CASSQVRGSGANVLTF.

This chain links TRBV10-3 with TRBJ1-1; 7 nucleotides align to TRBD1. This CDR3 is 14 amino acids long. CDR1 and CDR2 (germline): ENHRY, SYGVKD. Trimming cost V 0 bases and J 5 bases; bases outside gene matches: 3. The CDR3 nucleotides read TGTGCCATCAGTGAGTCCAAGGACAGGACTGAAGCTTTCTTT. This encodes CAISESKDRTEAFF.

This clone showed up just once. The chain joins TRBV28 to TRBJ1-4; the match to TRBD1 covers 8 bases. This CDR3 has 15 amino acids. The germline CDR1 and CDR2 sequences are MDHEN and SYDVKM. V shed 4 bases, J shed 7 bases, and the junction held 8 bases outside the gene matches. The chain's CDR3 is CASSSDRGAGEKLFF. The CDR3 nucleotides are TGTGCCAGCAGTTCCGACAGGGGTGCAGGTGAAAAACTGTTTTTT.

The chain combines TRBV29-1 with TRBJ1-1; D ambiguous. Trimming removed 7 bases from V and 12 bases from J, with 15 bases in between. The germline gives CDR1 SQVTM, CDR2 ANQGSEA. The CDR3 covers 10 residues. CDR3 loop: CSALSGSPFF. The CDR3 nucleotides are TGCAGCGCCTTGAGTGGGAGCCCTTTCTTT.

The rearrangement joins TRBV2 to TRBJ2-3, with D possibly matching TRBD1 (6 bases). Per germline, CDR1 SNHLY and CDR2 FYNNEI. The V end lost 4 bases, the J end lost 2 bases, and 10 bases lay between the germline ends. There are 14 residues in the CDR3. CDR3 DNA sequence: TGTGCCAGCAGTGTCCAGGGGCCCACAGATACGCAGTATTTT. Amino acids: CASSVQGPTDTQYF.

V usage is TRBV18 and J usage is TRBJ2-3; TRBD2 aligns across 9 bases. The CDR3 runs 18 residues. CDR1 and CDR2 from the germline V gene are KGHSH and LQKENI. Losses at the gene ends were 2 bases for V and 2 bases for J; bases not matched to a gene: 11. CDR3 nucleotide sequence: TGTGCCAGCTCACCAAAGGTGCGGGGGGGCAGTTTCACAGATACGCAGTATTTT. Its translation is CASSPKVRGGSFTDTQYF.

The rearrangement links TRBV30 to TRBJ2-7; no reliable D call. Germline V gene sequence: CDR1 GTSNPN, CDR2 SVGIG (reference sequence). V was trimmed by 0 bases and J by 4 bases, leaving 4 bases between them. This CDR3 is 11 amino acids long. CDR3 nucleotides: TGTGCCTGGAGTGTACAATACGAGCAGTACTTC. Protein product: CAWSVQYEQYF.

The chain uses TRBV4-1 and TRBJ2-3, with TRBD2 identical over 16 bases. With 3 bases clipped from V and 14 bases from J, the junction kept 8 bases outside the gene matches. CDR1 MGHRA and CDR2 YSYEKL come from the germline V gene. CDR3 length: 15 amino acids. CDR3 amino acids: CASSQAGTSGGAGYF. Here the CDR3 DNA reads TGCGCCAGCAGCCAGGCCGGGACTAGCGGGGGGGCAGGGTATTTT.